The present T cell receptor (beta chain) was sequenced within a study of shared clonotypes between healthy human individuals (dated by TCRdb to the early 2020s). Notes on the research overall: A couple of women and a few men aged 18 to 49 years were included in the cohort. To estimate repertoire size and how much clonotype sharing occurs between individuals, the study deeply sequenced the blood TCR repertoires of five or six healthy adults. For each donor, three plates each were used for CD4 naive and CD4 memory, two plates were used for CD8 naive, and one plate was used for CD8 memory. Each donor's leukapheresis produced roughly between about 0.9 and 9.5 billion PBMCs. To increase sequencing depth and limit assay-specific biases, TCR repertoire library preparation and sequencing were carried out by different laboratories using diverse techniques.

Using the deep immunoSEQ assay, multiplex PCR amplified TCR CDR3 regions from genomic DNA. Genomic DNA extracted from each cell subset was distributed evenly over all wells of several immunoSEQ 96-well plates, and each plate served as one replicate. For sorted subsets, about 210 ng of genomic DNA, equivalent to 30,000 or so T cell genomes, went into each replicate PCR. Purified libraries were quantified with a Qubit 3.0 fluorometer, sized on a Bioanalyzer 2100, and re-quantified with the KAPA Library Quantification kit. A separate single-read 150-cycle Illumina NextSeq 550 flow cell was used to sequence each immunoSEQ 96-well plate. The published analysis was carried out like this. Because the immunoSEQ output held only junctional sequences and lacked quality scores, the filtering could not match the filtering applied to full-length reads. To assign V/J genes and CDR3, sequences were annotated against IMGT germline references using PyIR, a Python wrapper for IgBLAST v1.9. Reads were removed for weak V/J assignments (E-value above 1e-6), missing CDR3, stop codons, out-of-frame junctions, or ambiguous translated residues. A V3J clonotype was defined by an identical inferred V gene, J gene, and CDR3 amino acid sequence. To compute the percentage overlap between repertoires, the number of shared unique clonotypes was divided by the size of the smaller repertoire. RTK rarefaction, the Chao1 estimator, and Recon v2.1 estimates of unobserved clonotypes were used to assess repertoire richness. For all TCRbeta clonotypes obtained by the gDNA method from four donors, generation probabilities were computed with OLGA. The clones in this table, taken by TCRdb from immuneACCESS, are in-frame only. Not every clone is retained; where verified, under half of the shortfall comes from an unresolved V gene, and the cause of the rest is unknown. For V, J and clone size, that table is used; D and trimming come from the DNA. For this sample there are around 1.6 million clones; about 98% appear just once. The top ten clones comprise roughly 0.4% of the sample.

With regard to this clone: Its antigen target is currently unknown. Base qualities are not recorded, but no much larger clone differs from it by a single base.

The donors were healthy, HIV-negative adults with no recently reported acute infections or vaccinations. Every donor was a Caucasian adult residing in Nashville, Tennessee, USA. CD4+ T cells were enriched through magnetic negative selection, after which naive cells were positively selected on CD45RA and the remaining negative fraction served as the memory subset. After blood collection by leukapheresis, PBMCs were isolated using Ficoll-Histopaque density gradient centrifugation and then cryopreserved in the vapor phase of liquid nitrogen. Analytical flow cytometry was used to check the purity and quantity of each magnetically sorted T cell population. Each sorted fraction had its genomic DNA isolated and then quantified by UV absorbance on a Nanodrop 2000c. The CDR3 spans 12 residues, from the cysteine through the phenylalanine. The sequence is cut down to CDR3 DNA, 36 bases in frame from base 1. The trim is 5 bases for V and 5 bases for J, with a gap of 9 bases between the germline ends. The germline V gene (reference sequence) provides CDR1 SEHNR and CDR2 FQNEAQ.

Findings and caveats that apply to the study as a whole: Rarefaction of sorted-subset datasets indicated incomplete sequencing despite the large sequencing depth. Only blood was sampled, and tissue TCR repertoires likely differ from those in blood. About 5% of naive CD4, 3% to 3.5% of naive CD8, roughly 2.5% of memory CD4, and about 0.4% of memory CD8 clonotypes were shared across several donors. Because the study included a small number of donors, the genetic and exposure-history diversity represented was limited. Clonotypes shared by all four sorted-subset donors showed higher generation probabilities than non-shared clonotypes. Pairwise subsampling led to the expectation that sequencing depth would affect the degree of clonotype sharing among donors. Larger estimated clonotype richness was generally found for naive subsets than for memory subsets.

Sample: naive CD4+ T cells sorted from blood. In light of the paper, this sample's cell subset or site label describes: CD45RA+ positively selected. In this chain, TRBV7-9 is recombined with TRBJ2-5, with the D segment identity uncertain. This clonotype originated in a man in his thirties or forties in good health. The nucleotides read TGTGCCAGCAGCCACCTGGGGGAGACCCAGTACTTC. Protein translation: CASSHLGETQYF. Supplemented by the reference TRBV7-9 and TRBJ2-5 proteins around the CDR3, the complete variable domain is DTGVSQNPRHKITKRGQNVTFRCDPISEHNRLYWYRQTLGQGPEFLTYFQNEAQLEKSRLLSDRFSAERPKGSFSTLEIQRTEQGDSAMYLCASSHLGETQYFGPGTRLLVL.